Each of the 23 T cell receptor beta chains below was sequenced from the same sample in a study of blood T cell repertoires in COVID-19. Libraries were prepared by immunoSEQ multiplex PCR; TCRdb keeps only in-frame clonotypes and omits some of them. This table has just over 200,000 clones, around 81% appearing once. The sample was peripheral blood. The receptors here all came from a woman aged 70-85 years with acute or convalescent COVID-19.

This rearrangement joins TRBV7-9 to TRBJ2-1, with D maybe TRBD2 (6 bases). CDR1 and CDR2 from the germline V gene are SEHNR and FQNEAQ (reference sequence). V lost 3 bases, J lost 4 bases, and 19 bases lay in between. CDR3 length: 17 residues. The CDR3 spells CASSFPGDGMTYNEQFF. CDR3 coding DNA: TGTGCCAGCAGCTTCCCGGGGGACGGAATGACTTACAATGAGCAGTTCTTC.

The rearrangement uses TRBV6-5 and TRBJ1-2; 8 positions agree with TRBD1. The CDR3 has 11 amino acids. Germline V CDR1 and CDR2: MNHEY, SVGAGI. After removal of 5 bases from V and 14 bases from J, the junction contained 7 bases not matched to a gene. This CDR3 is CASSQQGETTF. The CDR3 DNA is TGTGCCAGCAGTCAACAGGGGGAAACTACCTTC.

V is TRBV5-4 and J is TRBJ1-1, with 7 bases that match TRBD1. From germline, CDR1 is SGHNT and CDR2 YYREEE (reference sequence). The length of the CDR3 is 14 residues. The V gene end was trimmed by 5 bases and the J gene end by 4 bases; junction bases not matched to a gene: 8. The CDR3 DNA follows: TGTGCCAGCAGTCTGCGGACAGGTCGCACTGAAGCTTTCTTT. It is translated as CASSLRTGRTEAFF.

This chain uses TRBV6-1 with TRBJ2-7, with TRBD1 matching 7 bases. The CDR3 consists of 15 residues. Unmatched junction bases numbered 8, after V lost 1 base and J lost 5 bases. Germline CDR1 is MNHNS and CDR2 is SASEGT. The DNA of the CDR3 is TGTGCCAGCAGTGAAGAAACCCCAGGGACAGACGAGCAGTACTTC. It yields the protein CASSEETPGTDEQYF.

The chain recombines TRBV6-5 with TRBJ1-1; D call uncertain. Deletions cut 6 bases from V and 1 base from J, with 12 bases between. This CDR3 region has 14 residues. Germline V lookup: CDR1 MNHEY, CDR2 SVGAGI. The CDR3 loop is CASRSSGWNTEAFF. DNA of the CDR3: TGTGCCAGCAGATCTTCCGGTTGGAACACTGAAGCTTTCTTT.

In its sample, this clone was seen once. This rearrangement joins TRBV5-1 to TRBJ2-1, with 11 positions matching TRBD2. From germline, CDR1 is SGHRS and CDR2 YFSETQ. J gave up 0 bases and V 1 base, and 15 bases lay outside the gene matches. The CDR3 has 21 residues. CDR3 sequence (DNA): TGCGCCAGCAGCTTGAGTCGTTATGTGACTAGCGGGAAGAGCTCCTACAATGAGCAGTTCTTC. The encoded protein is CASSLSRYVTSGKSSYNEQFF.

The CDR3 DNA sequence: TGCGCCAGCAGTCAAAGGCAGGGGCTCTACAATGAGCAGTTCTTC. Translation gives CASSQRQGLYNEQFF. V usage is TRBV23-1 and J usage is TRBJ2-1, with a possible D match to TRBD1 (6 bases). TRBV23-1 is labeled an ORF, and its function is uncertain. CDR3 length: 15 amino acids. V lost 2 bases to trimming and J lost 3 bases, with 11 bases between them.

The chain employs TRBV5-4 and TRBJ1-2; weak D call: TRBD1 (5 bases). V was cut by 0 bases and J by 0 bases, with 15 bases left in between. The CDR3 runs 17 residues. The germline CDR1 and CDR2 sequences are SGHNT and YYREEE (reference sequence). Written as DNA, the CDR3 is TGTGCCAGCAGCTTGGCGTCCAGGGTTGTTGCTAACTATGGCTACACCTTC. Its translation is CASSLASRVVANYGYTF.

The chain has TRBV7-2 and TRBJ1-1, with TRBD1 matching over 7 bases. The CDR3 sequence is 14 residues long. The ends lost 5 bases at V and 4 bases at J; junction bases unmatched: 7. Per the germline V gene, CDR1 is SGHTA and CDR2 is FQGNSA. The CDR3 reads CASSPRGTVTEAFF. Here the CDR3 DNA reads TGTGCCAGCAGCCCACGCGGGACAGTCACTGAAGCTTTCTTT.

The rearrangement uses TRBV30 and TRBJ1-2; 8 nucleotides line up with TRBD1. This CDR3 comprises 13 residues. Germline CDR1 reads GTSNPN; CDR2 reads SVGIG (reference sequence). Trimming at V came to 0 bases and at J to 8 bases, leaving 5 bases not matched to a gene. The CDR3 bases are TGTGCCTGGAGTGTTCAGGGGGCTGGGGGCTACACCTTC. Encoded protein: CAWSVQGAGGYTF.

This chain uses TRBV6-5 with TRBJ2-7; D remains ambiguous. This CDR3 has 12 amino acids. Between the trimmed V and J ends, which lost 4 bases and 3 bases, there was a span of 7 bases. Germline CDR1 is MNHEY and CDR2 is SVGAGI. This CDR3 reads CASSSQNYEQYF. For the CDR3, the DNA is TGTGCCAGCAGTTCCCAGAACTACGAGCAGTACTTC.

The chain has TRBV19 and TRBJ1-2; D unresolved. This CDR3 is 13 amino acids long. CDR1 is LNHDA and CDR2 is SQIVND in the germline V gene (reference sequence). V was trimmed by 6 bases and J by 0 bases, leaving 8 bases between them. The CDR3 protein is CASRLSANYGYTF. CDR3 nucleotides: TGTGCCAGTAGACTGAGTGCTAACTATGGCTACACCTTC.

The rearrangement uses TRBV18 and TRBJ2-1; the match to TRBD2 covers 9 bases. Germline V lookup: CDR1 KGHSH, CDR2 LQKENI. The CDR3 is 16 amino acids. With V trimmed by 3 bases and J by 4 bases, 7 bases remained unmatched. This CDR3 is CASSPTTSGPYNEQFF. CDR3 in DNA: TGTGCCAGCTCACCGACGACTAGCGGACCTTACAATGAGCAGTTCTTC.

The V call is TRBV27, the J call TRBJ1-5; D unclear. Germline lookup yields CDR1 MNHEY and CDR2 SMNVEV (reference sequence). The CDR3 consists of 15 residues. V was trimmed by 3 bases and J by 0 bases, leaving 9 bases between them. CDR3: CASSFSLNSNQPQHF. In DNA, the CDR3 is TGTGCCAGCAGTTTTTCTTTAAATAGCAATCAGCCCCAGCATTTT.

The genes are TRBV30 and TRBJ2-2, with 9 positions matching TRBD1. The CDR3 is 18 residues long. CDR1 and CDR2 (germline): GTSNPN, SVGIG (reference sequence). Trimming took 2 bases from V and 1 from J; bases not matched to a gene: 11. The CDR3 nucleotides are TGTGCCTGGAGTCCAAATCCGGGACAGGGTGTGAACACCGGGGAGCTGTTTTTT. Translating it yields CAWSPNPGQGVNTGELFF.

The table lists this clone with a count of one. The chain carries TRBV19 and TRBJ1-3; 7 nucleotides agree with TRBD1. Germline loops: CDR1 LNHDA, CDR2 SQIVND (reference sequence). Germline trimming cut 5 bases from V and 0 bases from J; bases unmatched to any gene: 13. This CDR3 is built from 18 residues. CDR3 sequence (DNA): TGTGCCAGTAGTGCCGTCGCCGAACAGGGGAGCTCTGGAAACACCATATATTTT. Residues: CASSAVAEQGSSGNTIYF.

This chain connects TRBV18 to TRBJ2-7; D uncertain. V lost 5 bases and J 3 bases, leaving 14 bases between the germline ends. This CDR3 is 14 amino acids long. CDR1 is KGHSH and CDR2 is LQKENI in the germline V gene. The CDR3 loop is CASSTTQNFYEQYF. The CDR3 DNA sequence: TGTGCCAGCTCAACCACGCAGAATTTCTACGAGCAGTACTTC.

This chain links TRBV9 with TRBJ2-5; TRBD2 matches at 13 bases. Germline CDR1 SGDLS, CDR2 YYNGEE. V gave up 4 bases and J gave up 5 bases; unmatched junction bases: 5. This CDR3 has 15 residues. CDR3 residues: CASSPGLAGRETQYF. The CDR3 DNA reads TGTGCCAGCAGCCCGGGACTAGCGGGACGGGAGACCCAGTACTTC.

The J gene is TRBJ2-7, the V gene TRBV5-1; TRBD1 matches at 7 bases. J was trimmed by 3 bases and V by 2 bases; bases with no gene match: 5. CDR1 SGHRS and CDR2 YFSETQ come from the germline V gene. CDR3 length: 14 residues. The CDR3 reads CASSFSGTDYEQYF. CDR3 sequence (DNA): TGCGCCAGCAGCTTTTCCGGGACAGACTACGAGCAGTACTTC.

The chain uses TRBV6-5 and TRBJ2-7; tentative D call: TRBD2 (7 bases). This CDR3 region has 14 residues. Germline lookup yields CDR1 MNHEY and CDR2 SVGAGI. The ends were cut back, 2 bases at V and 3 bases at J, with 11 bases in the middle. The CDR3 protein is CASSYQRGHYEQYF. The CDR3 nucleotides are TGTGCCAGCAGTTACCAGCGGGGACACTACGAGCAGTACTTC.

The V gene is TRBV5-1, the J gene TRBJ2-1; possible D gene TRBD2, 6 bases. V was clipped by 0 bases and J by 7 bases, with 14 bases between them. The length of the CDR3 is 15 residues. The germline V gene encodes CDR1 SGHRS and CDR2 YFSETQ. CDR3 region: CASSLVLATGNEQFF. In DNA, the CDR3 is TGCGCCAGCAGCTTGGTCCTAGCGACCGGGAATGAGCAGTTCTTC.

This clone was detected once. The chain carries TRBV7-2 and TRBJ2-4; D call uncertain. Germline CDR1 and CDR2: SGHTA and FQGNSA. Trimming shortened V by 1 base and J by 6 bases, and 13 bases separated the two germline ends. The CDR3 spans 15 residues. The CDR3 loop reads CASSLDSAVGNIQYF. The CDR3 DNA sequence: TGTGCCAGCAGCTTAGATTCCGCGGTCGGAAACATTCAGTACTTC.

This chain connects TRBV7-3 to TRBJ1-6, with D unclear. CDR3 length: 15 residues. Trimming took off 4 bases at V and 7 bases at J, with 14 bases between the two ends. Germline V gene lookup returns CDR1 SGHTA and CDR2 FQGTGA. Here the CDR3 reads CASSSLGVNNSPLHF. The CDR3 DNA reads as TGTGCCAGCAGCTCGCTCGGGGTAAACAATTCACCCCTCCACTTT.